This T cell receptor beta chain was documented in a study of T-cell memory formation after mild COVID-19. The length of the CDR3 is 15 residues. After removal of 6 bases from V and 4 bases from J, the junction contained 10 bases not matched to a gene. A single record per CDR3 protein comes from TCRdb applying MiXCR to the 5' RACE reads. The sample lists hundreds of thousands of distinct CDR3 sequences, approximately 16% occurring once. J is TRBJ1-2 and V is TRBV12-3 or TRBV12-4; TRBD1 aligns across 8 bases. The receptor was derived from a man younger than 30 who had mild COVID-19 (a few samples of this study predate the infection). Cell type and time point are not known. The source material was PBMCs or a T cell subset sorted from them (not recorded which). DNA of the CDR3: TGTGCCAGCAGATCCGGGACAGGCGGATTCTATGGCTACACCTTC. This gives the protein CASRSGTGGFYGYTF.